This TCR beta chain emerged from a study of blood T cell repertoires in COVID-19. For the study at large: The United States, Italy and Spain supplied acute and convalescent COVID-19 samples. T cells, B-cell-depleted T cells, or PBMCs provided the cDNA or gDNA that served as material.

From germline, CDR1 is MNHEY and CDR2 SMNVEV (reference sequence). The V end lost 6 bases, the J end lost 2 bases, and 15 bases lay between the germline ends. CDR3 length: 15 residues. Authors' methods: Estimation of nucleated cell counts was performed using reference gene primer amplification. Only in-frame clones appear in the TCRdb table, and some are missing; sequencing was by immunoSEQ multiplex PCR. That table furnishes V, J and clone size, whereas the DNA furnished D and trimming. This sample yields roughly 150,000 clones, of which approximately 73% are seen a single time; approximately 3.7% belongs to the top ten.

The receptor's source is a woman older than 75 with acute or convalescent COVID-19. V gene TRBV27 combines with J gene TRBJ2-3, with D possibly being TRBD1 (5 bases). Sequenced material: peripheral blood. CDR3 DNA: TGTGCCAGCAGGTCACGTGGGGCTACCACAGATACGCAGTATTTT. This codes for CASRSRGATTDTQYF.